Following are 13 T cell receptor beta chains from one sample sequenced in a study of long-term antiretroviral therapy in people with HIV. Researchers ran immunoSEQ v3.0 at survey level. The assay was immunoSEQ multiplex PCR, and TCRdb's table has in-frame clones only and misses some. The top ten hold around 3% of the sample, which has tens of thousands of clones, about 95% seen once. The sequencing used unsorted PBMCs, collected 3.7 years after starting antiretroviral therapy. These receptors were obtained from a woman between 50 and 59 years old with HIV.

The chain employs TRBV7-2 and TRBJ2-6; D perhaps matches TRBD1 (5 bases). Trimming cost V 2 bases and J 4 bases, with 18 bases left between them. The CDR3 runs 18 residues. Per the germline V gene, CDR1 is SGHTA and CDR2 is FQGNSA. The CDR3 sequence: CASSLRRGTPPGANVLTF. DNA of the CDR3: TGTGCCAGCAGCTTACGTAGGGGCACCCCCCCGGGGGCCAACGTCCTGACTTTC.

The CDR3 DNA follows: TGTGCCATCAGTGAGTCGGAACAGGGGTACAGCAATCAGCCCCAGCATTTT. Its translation: CAISESEQGYSNQPQHF. The chain links TRBV10-3 to TRBJ1-5; 7 bases match TRBD1. Germline V gives CDR1 ENHRY, CDR2 SYGVKD. The length of the CDR3 is 17 residues. J lost 1 base, V lost 0 bases, and 6 bases had no gene match.

The chain couples TRBV7-9 to TRBJ1-2; D uncertain. This CDR3 contains 12 residues. The V gene lost 4 bases and the J gene lost 7 bases, with 10 bases spanning the gap. Germline-derived CDR1 and CDR2 are SEHNR and FQNEAQ (reference sequence). Written as DNA, the CDR3 is TGTGCCAGCAGCTATATGGGTCGTGGCTACACCTTC. It encodes CASSYMGRGYTF.

This chain connects TRBV30 to TRBJ1-1; D not certain. The ends were cut back, 2 bases at V and 3 bases at J, with 10 bases in the middle. Looked up from germline, CDR1 is GTSNPN and CDR2 is SVGIG (reference sequence). This CDR3 is 13 amino acids long. The chain's CDR3 is CAWSPETYTEAFF. The CDR3, as DNA: TGTGCCTGGAGTCCGGAGACCTACACTGAAGCTTTCTTT.

The rearrangement uses TRBV19 and TRBJ2-7, with 9 bases matching TRBD1. The CDR3 is made up of 15 amino acids. CDR1 and CDR2 from the germline V gene are LNHDA and SQIVND (reference sequence). V was pared by 5 bases and J by 0 bases, with 5 bases of the junction left unmatched. The chain's CDR3 is CASSRTGDPSYEQYF. For the CDR3, the DNA is TGTGCCAGTAGTCGGACAGGGGACCCCTCCTACGAGCAGTACTTC.

CDR3 protein: CASSLPSGSGANVLTF. The CDR3 region has the DNA TGTGCCAGCAGTTTACCTTCAGGCTCTGGGGCCAACGTCCTGACTTTC. The genes are TRBV27 and TRBJ2-6; no firm D call. V was clipped by 2 bases and J by 0 bases, with 8 bases between them. CDR3 length: 16 residues. Germline CDR1 is MNHEY and CDR2 is SMNVEV (reference sequence).

This clone was seen a single time. V gene TRBV7-9 combines with J gene TRBJ1-6, with 9 bases identical to TRBD1. V shed 1 base, J shed 10 bases, and the junction held 11 bases outside the gene matches. The germline V gene has CDR1 SEHNR and CDR2 FQNEAQ (reference sequence). The length of the CDR3 is 17 residues. The CDR3 DNA is TGTGCCAGCAGCTTAGATGTCGGACAGGGGTCATCCTCACCCCTCCACTTT. This sequence encodes CASSLDVGQGSSSPLHF. The full variable domain, in which reference TRBV7-9 and TRBJ1-6 provide the parts outside the CDR3, is DTGVSQNPRHKITKRGQNVTFRCDPISEHNRLYWYRQTLGQGPEFLTYFQNEAQLEKSRLLSDRFSAERPKGSFSTLEIQRTEQGDSAMYLCASSLDVGQGSSSPLHFGNGTRLTVT.

The chain is built from TRBV7-8 and TRBJ2-1, with 8 bases identical to TRBD2. The CDR3 has 18 residues. V trimming: 1 base; J trimming: 2 bases; junction bases outside the gene matches: 10. CDR1 and CDR2 (germline): SGHVS, FQNEAQ. The CDR3 spells CASSLGLGRGAPYNEQFF. The DNA for the CDR3 is TGTGCCAGCAGCTTAGGTTTAGGGCGGGGGGCCCCCTACAATGAGCAGTTCTTC.

The chain is built from TRBV7-8 and TRBJ2-5; TRBD1 matches 7 bases. TRBJ2-7 explains the end of the DNA better; the J call may be wrong. This CDR3 has 16 amino acids. Germline V gives CDR1 SGHVS, CDR2 FQNEAQ. The CDR3 DNA reads TGTGCCAGCAGCTTAGGGGGAACCGGGACAGCCTACGAGCAGTACTTC. Its translation is CASSLGGTGTAYEQYF.

The chain employs TRBV21-1 and TRBJ1-2. TRBV21-1 is labeled a pseudogene. This CDR3 is built from 15 residues. CDR3 in amino acids: CASSQTPYWNYGYTF. CDR3 bases: TGTGCCAGCAGCCAAACGCCCTACTGGAACTATGGCTACACCTTC.

This chain uses TRBV2 with TRBJ1-1; D may be TRBD1 (5 bases). Germline lookup yields CDR1 SNHLY and CDR2 FYNNEI. This CDR3 has 14 amino acids. V shed 3 bases and J shed 0 bases, with 8 bases lying between them. The CDR3: CASSDGTVNTEAFF. The DNA for the CDR3 is TGTGCCAGCAGTGATGGGACGGTGAACACTGAAGCTTTCTTT.

V and J are TRBV9 and TRBJ1-3; possible D gene TRBD1, 6 bases. Germline loops: CDR1 SGDLS, CDR2 YYNGEE. V was trimmed by 0 bases and J by 6 bases, leaving 13 bases between them. This CDR3 region has 15 residues. The CDR3 sequence is CASSVGQGNKNTIYF. CDR3 nucleotide sequence: TGTGCCAGCAGCGTAGGGCAGGGGAATAAAAACACCATATATTTT.

The genes are TRBV19 and TRBJ2-1; D gene ambiguous. Trimming took off 6 bases at V and 0 bases at J, with 15 bases between the two ends. The CDR3 spans 16 residues. Looked up from germline, CDR1 is LNHDA and CDR2 is SQIVND (reference sequence). The CDR3 DNA sequence: TGTGCCAGTAGGACTTTCGCTACGAGCTCCTACAATGAGCAGTTCTTC. It specifies CASRTFATSSYNEQFF.